Listed here is a single T cell receptor (beta chain). Its antigen is not identified. Through a sample-barcoded 5' primer and a J-beta primer mix, a second PCR was run for roughly 6 to 11 cycles. A template-switch adaptor with 12 random nucleotides tagged each cDNA molecule. TCRdb analysed the 5' RACE reads with MiXCR anew, one entry per CDR3 protein. The sample gives 1.5 million to 1.8 million distinct CDR3 sequences, approximately 42% of which show up once; approximately 4% is in the top ten. The study recruited healthy Caucasian donors from Russia who were aged about 6 to 95. No fewer than 5 micrograms of total RNA were isolated from every sample. The record originates from a study of blood T cells in healthy people across ages. Findings and limits, study-wide: Age advanced and TCR beta diversity per million T cells fell, roughly linearly.

This CDR3 region has 13 residues. Trimming left V 5 bases short and J 4 bases short, with 12 bases between. The sample consisted of blood. This chain links TRBV12-3 or TRBV12-4 with TRBJ2-7; no reliable D call. The receptor was derived from a woman aged 18-30 years in good health. The CDR3 region has the DNA TGTGCCAGCAGTGTAACTGGCCAGTACGAGCAGTACTTC. This translates into CASSVTGQYEQYF.